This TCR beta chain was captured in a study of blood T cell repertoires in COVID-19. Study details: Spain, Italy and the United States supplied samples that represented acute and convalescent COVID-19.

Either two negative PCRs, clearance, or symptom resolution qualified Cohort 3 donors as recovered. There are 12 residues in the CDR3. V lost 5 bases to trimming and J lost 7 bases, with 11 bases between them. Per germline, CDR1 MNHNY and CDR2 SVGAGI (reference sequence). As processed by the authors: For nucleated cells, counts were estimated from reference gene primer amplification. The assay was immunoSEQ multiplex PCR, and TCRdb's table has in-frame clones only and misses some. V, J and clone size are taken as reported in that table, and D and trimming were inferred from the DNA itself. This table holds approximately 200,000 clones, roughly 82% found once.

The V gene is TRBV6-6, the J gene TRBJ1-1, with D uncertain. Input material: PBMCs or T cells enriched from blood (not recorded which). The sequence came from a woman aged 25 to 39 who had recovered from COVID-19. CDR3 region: CASSPGLIEAFF. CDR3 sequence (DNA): TGTGCCAGCAGTCCTGGACTGATTGAAGCTTTCTTT.